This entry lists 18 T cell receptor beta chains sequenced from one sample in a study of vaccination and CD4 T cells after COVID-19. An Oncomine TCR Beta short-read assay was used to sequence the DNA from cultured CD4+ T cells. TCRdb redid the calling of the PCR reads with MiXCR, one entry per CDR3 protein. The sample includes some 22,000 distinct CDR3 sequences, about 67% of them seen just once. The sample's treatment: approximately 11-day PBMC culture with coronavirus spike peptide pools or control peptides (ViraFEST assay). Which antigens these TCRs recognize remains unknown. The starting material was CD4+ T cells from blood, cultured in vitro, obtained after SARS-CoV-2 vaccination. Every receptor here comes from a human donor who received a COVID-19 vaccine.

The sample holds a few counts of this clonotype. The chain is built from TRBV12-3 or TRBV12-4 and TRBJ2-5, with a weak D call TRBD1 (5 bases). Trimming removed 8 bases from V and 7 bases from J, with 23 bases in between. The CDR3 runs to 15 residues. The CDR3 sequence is CASASPSGLLPTQYF. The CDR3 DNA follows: TGTGCCAGCGCGTCACCCTCAGGGCTCCTCCCGACCCAGTACTTC.

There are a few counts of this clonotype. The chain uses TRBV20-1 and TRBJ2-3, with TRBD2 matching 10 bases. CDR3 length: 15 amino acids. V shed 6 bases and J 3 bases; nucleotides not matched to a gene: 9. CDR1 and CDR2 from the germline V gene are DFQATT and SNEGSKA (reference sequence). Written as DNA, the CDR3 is TGCAGTGCCGGAGGGGGACTAGCGATGACAGATACGCAGTATTTT. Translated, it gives CSAGGGLAMTDTQYF.

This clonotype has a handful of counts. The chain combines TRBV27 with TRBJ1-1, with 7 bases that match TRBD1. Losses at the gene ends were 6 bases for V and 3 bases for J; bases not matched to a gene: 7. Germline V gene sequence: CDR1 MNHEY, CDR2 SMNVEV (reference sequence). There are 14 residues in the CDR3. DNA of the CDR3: TGTGCCAGCAGAAGACAGGGTTGGTACACTGAAGCTTTCTTT. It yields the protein CASRRQGWYTEAFF.

The CDR3 spells CASSQQGALEETQYF. In DNA form, the CDR3 reads TGTGCCAGCAGTCAACAGGGGGCCCTGGAAGAGACCCAGTACTTC. The chain recombines TRBV12-3 or TRBV12-4 with TRBJ2-5, with 9 bases that match TRBD1. V gave up 5 bases and J gave up 3 bases; unmatched junction bases: 7. This CDR3 is built from 15 residues.

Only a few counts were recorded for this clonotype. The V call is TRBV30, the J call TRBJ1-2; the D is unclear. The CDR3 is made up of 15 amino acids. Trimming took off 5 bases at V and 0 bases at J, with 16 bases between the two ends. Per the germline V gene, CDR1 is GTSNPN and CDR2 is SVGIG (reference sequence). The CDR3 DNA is TGTGCCTGGCCTAGAAACGGGGAAACTAACTATGGCTACACCTTC. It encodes CAWPRNGETNYGYTF.

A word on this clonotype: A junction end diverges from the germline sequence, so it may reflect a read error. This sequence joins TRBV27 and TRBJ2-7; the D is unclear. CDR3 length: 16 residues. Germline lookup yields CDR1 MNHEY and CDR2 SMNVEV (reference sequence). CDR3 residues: CASGLGDGRLSYEQYF. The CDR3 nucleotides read TGTGCCAGCGGTTTAGGAGATGGACGGCTCTCCTACGAGCAGTACTTC.

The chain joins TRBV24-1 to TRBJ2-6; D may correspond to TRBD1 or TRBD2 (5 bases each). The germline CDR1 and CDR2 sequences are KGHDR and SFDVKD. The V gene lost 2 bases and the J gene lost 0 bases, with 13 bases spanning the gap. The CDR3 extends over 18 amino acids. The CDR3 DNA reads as TGTGCCACCAGTGATTCTGCCGGGACCGACTCTGGGGCCAACGTCCTGACTTTC. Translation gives CATSDSAGTDSGANVLTF.

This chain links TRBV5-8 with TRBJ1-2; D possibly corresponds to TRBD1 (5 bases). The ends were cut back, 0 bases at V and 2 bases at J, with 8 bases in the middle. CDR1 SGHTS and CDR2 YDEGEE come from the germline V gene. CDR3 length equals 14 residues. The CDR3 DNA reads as TGTGCCAGCAGCTTGGCATGGGGGAACTATGGCTACACCTTC. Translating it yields CASSLAWGNYGYTF.

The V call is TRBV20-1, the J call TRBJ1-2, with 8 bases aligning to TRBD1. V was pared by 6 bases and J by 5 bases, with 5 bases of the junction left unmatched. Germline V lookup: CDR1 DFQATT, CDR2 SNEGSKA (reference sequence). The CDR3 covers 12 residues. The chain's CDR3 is CSAKTGAYGYTF. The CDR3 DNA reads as TGCAGTGCCAAGACAGGGGCGTATGGCTACACCTTC.

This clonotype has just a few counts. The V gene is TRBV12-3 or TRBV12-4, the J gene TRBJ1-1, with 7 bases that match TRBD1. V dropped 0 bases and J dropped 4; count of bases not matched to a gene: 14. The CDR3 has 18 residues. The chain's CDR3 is CASSLAQDRDGYSTEAFF. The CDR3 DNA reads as TGTGCCAGCAGTTTAGCCCAAGACAGGGACGGTTATAGCACTGAAGCTTTCTTT.

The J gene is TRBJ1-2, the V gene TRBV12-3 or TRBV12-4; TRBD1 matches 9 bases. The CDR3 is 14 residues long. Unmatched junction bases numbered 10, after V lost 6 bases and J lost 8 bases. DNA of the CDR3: TGTGCCAGCAGCATGTCACAGGGGGCGACAGGCTACACCTTC. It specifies CASSMSQGATGYTF.

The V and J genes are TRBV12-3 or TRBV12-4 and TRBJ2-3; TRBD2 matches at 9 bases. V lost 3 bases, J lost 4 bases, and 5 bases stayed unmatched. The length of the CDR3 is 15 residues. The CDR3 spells CASSFGGGAADTQYF. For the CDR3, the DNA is TGTGCCAGCAGTTTCGGCGGGGGGGCCGCAGATACGCAGTATTTT.

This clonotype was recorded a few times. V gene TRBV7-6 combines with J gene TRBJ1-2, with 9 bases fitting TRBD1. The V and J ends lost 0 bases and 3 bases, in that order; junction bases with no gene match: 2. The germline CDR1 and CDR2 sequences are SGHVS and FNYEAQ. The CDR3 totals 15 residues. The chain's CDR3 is CASSLATGGYYGYTF. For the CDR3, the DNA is TGTGCCAGCAGCTTAGCTACAGGGGGCTACTATGGCTACACCTTC.

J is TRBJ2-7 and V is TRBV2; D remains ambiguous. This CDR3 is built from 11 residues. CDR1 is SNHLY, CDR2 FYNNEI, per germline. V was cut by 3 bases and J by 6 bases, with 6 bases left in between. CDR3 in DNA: TGTGCCAGCAGTGACACAAGCGAGCAGTACTTC. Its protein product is CASSDTSEQYF. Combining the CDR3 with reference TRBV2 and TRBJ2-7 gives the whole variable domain EPEVTQTPSHQVTQMGQEVILRCVPISNHLYFYWYRQILGQKVEFLVSFYNNEISEKSEIFDDQFSVERPDGSNFTLKIRSTKLEDSAMYFCASSDTSEQYFGPGTRLTVT.

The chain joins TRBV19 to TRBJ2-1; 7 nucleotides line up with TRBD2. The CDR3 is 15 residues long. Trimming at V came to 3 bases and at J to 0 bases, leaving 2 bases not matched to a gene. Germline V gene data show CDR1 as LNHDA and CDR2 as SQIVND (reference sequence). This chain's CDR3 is CASSMGGGSYNEQFF. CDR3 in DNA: TGTGCCAGTAGTATGGGGGGGGGCTCCTACAATGAGCAGTTCTTC. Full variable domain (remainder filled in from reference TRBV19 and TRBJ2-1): DGGITQSPKYLFRKEGQNVTLSCEQNLNHDAMYWYRQDPGQGLRLIYYSQIVNDFQKGDIAEGYSVSREKKESFPLTVTSAQKNPTAFYLCASSMGGGSYNEQFFGPGTRLTVL.

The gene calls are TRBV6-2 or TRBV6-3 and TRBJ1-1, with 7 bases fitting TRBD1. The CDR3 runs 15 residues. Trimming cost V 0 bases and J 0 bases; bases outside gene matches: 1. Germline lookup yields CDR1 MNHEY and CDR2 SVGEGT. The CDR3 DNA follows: TGTGCCAGCAGTTACTCGGGACAGCTGAACACTGAAGCTTTCTTT. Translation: CASSYSGQLNTEAFF.

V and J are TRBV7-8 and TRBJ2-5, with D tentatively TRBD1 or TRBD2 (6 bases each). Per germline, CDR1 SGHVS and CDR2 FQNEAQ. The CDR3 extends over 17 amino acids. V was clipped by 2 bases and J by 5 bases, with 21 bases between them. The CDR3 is CASSLPDDARGDETQYF. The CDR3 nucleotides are TGTGCCAGCAGCTTACCGGACGACGCTAGGGGGGATGAGACCCAGTACTTC.

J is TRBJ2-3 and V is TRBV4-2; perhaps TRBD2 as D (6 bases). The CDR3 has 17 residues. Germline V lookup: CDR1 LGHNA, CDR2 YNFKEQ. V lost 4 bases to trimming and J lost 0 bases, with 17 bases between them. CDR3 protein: CASSPNNMAGSTDTQYF. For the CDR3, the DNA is TGTGCCAGCAGCCCCAACAACATGGCGGGGAGCACAGATACGCAGTATTTT.